Described below is a single TCR beta chain sequence and its context. Antigen: not known. The template for TCR beta VDJ and CDR3 sequence profiling was genomic DNA. TCRdb ran MiXCR on the reads and lists one entry per CDR3 protein. The data show 350,000 to 450,000 distinct CDR3 sequences, with 65% to 80% seen just once and 4% held by the top ten. The CDR3 consists of 13 residues. V was shortened by 0 bases and J by 6 bases, with 9 bases between the two germline ends. The germline V gene encodes CDR1 ENHRY and CDR2 SYGVKD. The sample comes from a study of CD8+CD57+ T cells in acquired aplastic anemia. Study details: 3 to 4 ug was the average amount of DNA from sorted CD4+ and CD8+ cells. Healthy donors had, on average, around 11 million reads for their CD4+ cells.

Study outcomes and limitations: Patients and controls shared roughly 31 CD8+ CDR3 sequences, highly expressed in patients.

The sample taken for sequencing was sorted CD4+, CD8+, or CD8+CD57+ T cells (not recorded which) from PBMCs. The chain employs TRBV10-3 and TRBJ2-7; possibly TRBD2 for D (5 bases). The source is a human donor in good health, serving as a control. CDR3 DNA: TGTGCCATCAGTGAGTCGAAGAGGGCCGAGCAGTACTTC. It is translated as CAISESKRAEQYF.